The clone carrying this TCR beta chain showed up many times. The CDR3 spans 14 residues. Germline V lookup: CDR1 MNHEY, CDR2 SVGEGT. Trimming removed 5 bases from V and 3 bases from J; junction bases left unmatched: 5. These data belong to a study of T cells after yellow fever vaccination. Generation of TCR cDNA used 5'RACE template switching (which added a universal primer site and UMIs). TCRdb ran MiXCR on the 5' RACE reads and lists one entry per CDR3 protein. In the table there are approximately 300,000 distinct CDR3 sequences, 8.7% of which are singletons. The specimen was PBMCs, collected on the day of the first yellow fever vaccination. This chain links TRBV6-2 or TRBV6-3 with TRBJ1-1; 8 nucleotides agree with TRBD1. This receptor was taken from a young man who received the YFV17D yellow fever vaccine. The CDR3 here is CASSTRDRHTEAFF. The CDR3 DNA sequence: TGTGCCAGCAGTACCCGGGACAGGCACACTGAAGCTTTCTTT.